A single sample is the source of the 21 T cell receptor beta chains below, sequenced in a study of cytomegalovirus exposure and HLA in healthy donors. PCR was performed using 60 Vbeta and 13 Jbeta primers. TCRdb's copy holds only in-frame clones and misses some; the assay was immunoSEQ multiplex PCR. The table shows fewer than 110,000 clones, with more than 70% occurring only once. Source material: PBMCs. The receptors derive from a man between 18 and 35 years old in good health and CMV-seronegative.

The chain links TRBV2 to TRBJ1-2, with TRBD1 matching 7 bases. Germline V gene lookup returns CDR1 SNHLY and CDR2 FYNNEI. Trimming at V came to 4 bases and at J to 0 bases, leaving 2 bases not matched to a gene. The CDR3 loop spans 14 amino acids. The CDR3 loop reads CASSAGTANYGYTF. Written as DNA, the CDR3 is TGTGCCAGCAGTGCCGGGACAGCTAACTATGGCTACACCTTC.

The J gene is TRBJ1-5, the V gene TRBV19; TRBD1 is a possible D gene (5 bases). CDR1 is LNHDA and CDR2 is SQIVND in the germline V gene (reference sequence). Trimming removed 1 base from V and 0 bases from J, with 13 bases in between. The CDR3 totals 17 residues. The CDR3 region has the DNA TGTGCCAGTAGTATAGGGGCCAGGGATAATAGCAATCAGCCCCAGCATTTT. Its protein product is CASSIGARDNSNQPQHF.

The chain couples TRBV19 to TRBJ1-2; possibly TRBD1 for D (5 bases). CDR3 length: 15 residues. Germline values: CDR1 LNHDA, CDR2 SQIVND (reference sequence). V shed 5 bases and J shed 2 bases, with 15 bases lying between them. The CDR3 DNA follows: TGTGCCAGTAGTCCCCGCACGACAGAAAACTATGGCTACACCTTC. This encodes CASSPRTTENYGYTF.

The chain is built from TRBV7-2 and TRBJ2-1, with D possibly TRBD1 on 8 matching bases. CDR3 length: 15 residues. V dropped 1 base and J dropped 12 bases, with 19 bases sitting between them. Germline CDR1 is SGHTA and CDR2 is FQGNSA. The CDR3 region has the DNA TGTGCCAGCAGCTTAGGGAACAGGGGGGGTCGGTTGCAGTTCTTC. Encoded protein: CASSLGNRGGRLQFF.

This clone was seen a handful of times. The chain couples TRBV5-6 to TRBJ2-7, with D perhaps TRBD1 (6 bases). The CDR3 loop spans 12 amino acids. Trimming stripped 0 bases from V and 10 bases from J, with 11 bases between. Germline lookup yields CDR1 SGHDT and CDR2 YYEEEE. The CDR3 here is CASSLGADRQYF. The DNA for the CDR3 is TGTGCCAGCAGCTTGGGGGCGGACAGACAGTACTTC.

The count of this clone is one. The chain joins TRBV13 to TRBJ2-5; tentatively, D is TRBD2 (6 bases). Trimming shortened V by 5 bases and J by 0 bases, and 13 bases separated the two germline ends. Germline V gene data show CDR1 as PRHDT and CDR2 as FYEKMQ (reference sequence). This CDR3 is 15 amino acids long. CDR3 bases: TGTGCCAGCAGCGATCGGGGGAAGCACCAAGAGACCCAGTACTTC. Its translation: CASSDRGKHQETQYF.

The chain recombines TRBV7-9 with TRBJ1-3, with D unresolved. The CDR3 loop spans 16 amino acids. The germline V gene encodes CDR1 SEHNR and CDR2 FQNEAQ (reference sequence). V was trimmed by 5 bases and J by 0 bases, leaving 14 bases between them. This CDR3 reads CASSPKSRISGNTIYF. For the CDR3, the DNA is TGTGCCAGCAGCCCGAAGTCGAGGATCTCTGGAAACACCATATATTTT.

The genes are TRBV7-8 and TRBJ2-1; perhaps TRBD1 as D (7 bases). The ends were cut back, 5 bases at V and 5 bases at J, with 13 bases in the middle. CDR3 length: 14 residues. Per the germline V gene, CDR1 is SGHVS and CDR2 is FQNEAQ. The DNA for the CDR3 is TGTGCCAGCAGCGCGGGACAGATAAACAATGAGCAGTTCTTC. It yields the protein CASSAGQINNEQFF.

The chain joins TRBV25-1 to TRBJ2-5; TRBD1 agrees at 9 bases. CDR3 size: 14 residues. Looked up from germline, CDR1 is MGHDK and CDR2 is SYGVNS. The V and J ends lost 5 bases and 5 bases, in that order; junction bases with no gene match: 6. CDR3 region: CASSPTGGFETQYF. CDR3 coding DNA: TGTGCCAGCAGTCCCACAGGGGGCTTTGAGACCCAGTACTTC.

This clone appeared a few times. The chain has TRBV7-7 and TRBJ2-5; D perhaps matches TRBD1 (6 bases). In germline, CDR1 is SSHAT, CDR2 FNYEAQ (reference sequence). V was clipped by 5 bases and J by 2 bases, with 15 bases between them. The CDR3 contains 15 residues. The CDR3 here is CASSPGGRVQETQYF. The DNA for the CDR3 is TGTGCCAGCAGCCCTGGGGGCAGAGTACAAGAGACCCAGTACTTC.

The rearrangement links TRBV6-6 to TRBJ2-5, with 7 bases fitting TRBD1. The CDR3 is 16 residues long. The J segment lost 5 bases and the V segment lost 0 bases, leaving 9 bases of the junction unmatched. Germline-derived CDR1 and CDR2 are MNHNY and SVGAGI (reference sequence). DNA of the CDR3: TGTGCCAGCAGTTACTCCCGACAGGGAAGGGGGGAGACCCAGTACTTC. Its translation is CASSYSRQGRGETQYF.

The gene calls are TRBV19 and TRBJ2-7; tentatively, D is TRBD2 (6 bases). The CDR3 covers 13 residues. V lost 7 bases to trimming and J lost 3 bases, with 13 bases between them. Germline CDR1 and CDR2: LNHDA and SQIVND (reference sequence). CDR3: CASMGGDGYEQYF. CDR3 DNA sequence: TGTGCCAGTATGGGCGGGGATGGCTACGAGCAGTACTTC.

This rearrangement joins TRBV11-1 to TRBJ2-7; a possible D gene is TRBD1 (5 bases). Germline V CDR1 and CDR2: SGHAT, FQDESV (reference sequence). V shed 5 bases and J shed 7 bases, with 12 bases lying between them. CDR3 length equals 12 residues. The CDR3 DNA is TGTGCCAGCAGCCCTAGGGGTAGGGAGCAGTACTTC. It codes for CASSPRGREQYF.

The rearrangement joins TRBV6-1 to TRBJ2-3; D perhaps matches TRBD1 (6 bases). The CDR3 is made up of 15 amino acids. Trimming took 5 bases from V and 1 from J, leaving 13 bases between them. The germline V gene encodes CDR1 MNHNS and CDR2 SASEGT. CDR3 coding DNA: TGTGCCAGCAGTCCCTTACAGGGTGGCACAGATACGCAGTATTTT. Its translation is CASSPLQGGTDTQYF.

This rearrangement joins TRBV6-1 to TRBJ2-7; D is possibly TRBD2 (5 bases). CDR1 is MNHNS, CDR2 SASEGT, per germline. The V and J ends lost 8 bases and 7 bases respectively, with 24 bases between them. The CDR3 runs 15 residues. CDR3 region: CASSLLEGLSREQYF. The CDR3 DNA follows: TGTGCCAGCTCGCTCCTCGAGGGTCTGAGCAGAGAGCAGTACTTC.

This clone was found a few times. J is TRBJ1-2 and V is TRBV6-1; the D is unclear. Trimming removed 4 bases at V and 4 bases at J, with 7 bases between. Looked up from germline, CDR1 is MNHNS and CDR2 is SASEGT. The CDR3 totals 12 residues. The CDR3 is CASSAYSYGYTF. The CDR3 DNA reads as TGTGCCAGCAGTGCCTACAGCTATGGCTACACCTTC.

The CDR3 spells CASSLAGWDTEAFF. The CDR3 DNA reads as TGTGCCAGCAGCTTGGCAGGGTGGGACACTGAAGCTTTCTTT. The chain uses TRBV5-6 and TRBJ1-1, with a tentative D call TRBD1 (5 bases). V lost 0 bases and J 3 bases, leaving 9 bases between the germline ends. Germline CDR1 is SGHDT and CDR2 is YYEEEE. This CDR3 has 14 amino acids.

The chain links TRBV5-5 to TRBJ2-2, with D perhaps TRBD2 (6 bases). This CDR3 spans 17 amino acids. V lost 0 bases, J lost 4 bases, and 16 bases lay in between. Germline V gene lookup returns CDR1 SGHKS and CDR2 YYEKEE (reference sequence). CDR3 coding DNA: TGTGCCAGCAGCTTGGGGGCTGCGGGGTTCGGCACCGGGGAGCTGTTTTTT. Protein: CASSLGAAGFGTGELFF. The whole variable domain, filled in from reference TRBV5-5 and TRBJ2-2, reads DAGVTQSPTHLIKTRGQQVTLRCSPISGHKSVSWYQQVLGQGPQFIFQYYEKEERGRGNFPDRFSARQFPNYSSELNVNALLLGDSALYLCASSLGAAGFGTGELFFGEGSRLTVL.

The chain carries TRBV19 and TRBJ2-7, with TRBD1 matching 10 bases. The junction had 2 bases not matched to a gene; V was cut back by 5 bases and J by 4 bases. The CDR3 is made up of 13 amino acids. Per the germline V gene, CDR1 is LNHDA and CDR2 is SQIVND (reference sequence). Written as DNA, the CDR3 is TGTGCCAGTAGTCGGGGACAGGGGTACGAGCAGTACTTC. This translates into CASSRGQGYEQYF.

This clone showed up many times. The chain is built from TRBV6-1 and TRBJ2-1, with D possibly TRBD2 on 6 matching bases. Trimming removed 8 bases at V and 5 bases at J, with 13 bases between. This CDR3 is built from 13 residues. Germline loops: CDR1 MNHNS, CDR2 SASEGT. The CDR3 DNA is TGTGCCAGCCTAGCGCTCAATCACAATGAGCAGTTCTTC. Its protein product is CASLALNHNEQFF.

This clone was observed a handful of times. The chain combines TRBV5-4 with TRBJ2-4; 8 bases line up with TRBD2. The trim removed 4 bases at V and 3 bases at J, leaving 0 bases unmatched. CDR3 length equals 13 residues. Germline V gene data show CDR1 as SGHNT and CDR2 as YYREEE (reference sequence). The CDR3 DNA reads TGTGCCAGCAGCGCGGGAGGCAAAAACATTCAGTACTTC. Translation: CASSAGGKNIQYF.